This T cell receptor (beta chain) comes out of a study of blood T cell repertoires in COVID-19. Study information: Acute and convalescent COVID-19 samples came from the United States, Italy and Spain. The cDNA or gDNA used as material had been derived from T cells, B-cell-depleted T cells, or PBMCs.

In the original workflow: Amplifying reference gene primers gave estimates of nucleated cell counts. TCRdb's copy holds only in-frame clones and misses some; the assay was immunoSEQ multiplex PCR. D and trimming were read from the DNA, whereas the V and J calls and clone size are those reported in that table. This sample carries around 100,000 clones, approximately 86% of them seen once, and the ten largest clones take around 3.2%. The CDR3 is made up of 15 amino acids. V lost 7 bases and J lost 1, with 17 bases in between. Per germline, CDR1 MNHEY and CDR2 SVGAGI. The V call is TRBV6-5, the J call TRBJ2-7, with D perhaps matching TRBD1 (6 bases). Material: peripheral blood. The clonotype was recovered from a human donor in a cohort sampled during active COVID-19. The CDR3 loop is CASKLSADSSYEQYF. In DNA, the CDR3 is TGTGCCAGCAAGCTTTCCGCGGACAGTTCCTACGAGCAGTACTTC.